This T cell receptor beta chain was sequenced during a study of T cells in women clearing cervical HPV infection. Some clones are missing from TCRdb's copy, which holds only in-frame ones; the method was immunoSEQ multiplex PCR. The data include 25,000 to 35,000 clones; the top ten clones carry 2.5% to 3.5%. The source material was blood buffy coat. The TCR originated in a woman between 18 and 70 years old with a cervical HPV16 infection that either progressed to CIN3+ or cleared (not recorded which).

The CDR3 sequence is CASSVQNEQFF. The sequenced CDR3 bases are TGTGCCAGCAGCGTTCAAAATGAG. The rearrangement links TRBV7-9 to TRBJ2-1; D is unclear. The sequenced fragment ends 3 residues before the CDR3 boundary, so the rest is inferred from the germline J gene. Trimming took off 5 bases at V and 7 bases at J, with 6 bases between the two ends. This CDR3 has 11 amino acids. Germline CDR1 is SEHNR and CDR2 is FQNEAQ (reference sequence).